Sequencing of this T cell receptor (beta chain) was carried out in a study of cytomegalovirus exposure and HLA in healthy donors. The study, taken as a whole, reports: The study recorded some 160 TCR beta chains that were cytomegalovirus-associated. In vitro checks showed that a few CMV-associated chains really do target CMV antigens.

Only in-frame clones appear in the TCRdb table, and some are missing; sequencing was by immunoSEQ multiplex PCR. This sample has 100,000 to 150,000 clones, with nearly 90% found just once. The CDR3 totals 16 residues. The germline CDR1 and CDR2 sequences are MGHRA and YSYEKL. J lost 3 bases, V lost 0 bases, and 8 bases had no gene match. About this clone: Its antigen is not known.

The chain recombines TRBV4-1 with TRBJ2-7; TRBD1 aligns across 7 bases. This clonotype was obtained from a woman between 18 and 30 years old in good health and CMV-seronegative. Sequenced sample: PBMCs. CDR3 region: CASSQDMTGSGYEQYF. The CDR3 DNA is TGCGCCAGCAGCCAAGATATGACAGGGTCGGGCTACGAGCAGTACTTC.